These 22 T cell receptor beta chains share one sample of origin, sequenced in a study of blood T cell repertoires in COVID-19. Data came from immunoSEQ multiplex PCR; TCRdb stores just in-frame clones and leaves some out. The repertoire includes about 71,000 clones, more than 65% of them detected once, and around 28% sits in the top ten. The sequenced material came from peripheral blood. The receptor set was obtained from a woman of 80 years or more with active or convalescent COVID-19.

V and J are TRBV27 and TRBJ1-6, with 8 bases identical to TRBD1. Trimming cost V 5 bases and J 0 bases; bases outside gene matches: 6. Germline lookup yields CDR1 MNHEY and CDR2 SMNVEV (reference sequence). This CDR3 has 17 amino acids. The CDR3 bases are TGTGCCAGCAGTACCACAGGGGGGAGCTCCTATAATTCACCCCTCCACTTT. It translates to CASSTTGGSSYNSPLHF.

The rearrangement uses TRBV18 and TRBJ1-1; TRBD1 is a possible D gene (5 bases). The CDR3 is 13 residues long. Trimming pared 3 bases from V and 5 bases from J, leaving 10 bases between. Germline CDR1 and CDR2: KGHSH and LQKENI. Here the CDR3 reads CASSPGGETEAFF. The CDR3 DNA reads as TGTGCCAGCTCACCGGGAGGGGAGACTGAAGCTTTCTTT. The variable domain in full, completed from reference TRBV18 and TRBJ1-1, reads NAGVMQNPRHLVRRRGQEARLRCSPMKGHSHVYWYRQLPEEGLKFMVYLQKENIIDESGMPKERFSAEFPKEGPSILRIQQVVRGDSAAYFCASSPGGETEAFFGQGTRLTVV.

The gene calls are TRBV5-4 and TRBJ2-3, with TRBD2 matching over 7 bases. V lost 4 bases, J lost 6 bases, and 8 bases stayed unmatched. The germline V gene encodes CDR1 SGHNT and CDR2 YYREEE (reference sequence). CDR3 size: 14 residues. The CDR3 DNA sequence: TGTGCCAGCAGCCCGGGACTACCCGGCGATACGCAGTATTTT. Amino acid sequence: CASSPGLPGDTQYF.

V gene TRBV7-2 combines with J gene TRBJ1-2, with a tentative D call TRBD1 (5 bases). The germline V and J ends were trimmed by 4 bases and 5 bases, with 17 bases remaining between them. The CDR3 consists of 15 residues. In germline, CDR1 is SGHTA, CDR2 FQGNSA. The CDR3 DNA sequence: TGTGCCAGCAGCTCCCCCCAGGGCCGGGGGTATGGCTACACCTTC. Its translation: CASSSPQGRGYGYTF. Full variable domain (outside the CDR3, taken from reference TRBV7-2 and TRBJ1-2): GAGVSQSPSNKVTEKGKDVELRCDPISGHTALYWYRQSLGQGLEFLIYFQGNSAPDKSGLPSDRFSAERTGGSVSTLTIQRTQQEDSAVYLCASSSPQGRGYGYTFGSGTRLTVV.

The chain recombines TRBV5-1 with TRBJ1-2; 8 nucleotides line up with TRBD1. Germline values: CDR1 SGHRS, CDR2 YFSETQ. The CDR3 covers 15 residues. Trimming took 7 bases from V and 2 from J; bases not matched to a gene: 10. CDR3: CASWDRSLLNYGYTF. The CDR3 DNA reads TGCGCCAGCTGGGACAGGTCCCTGTTAAACTATGGCTACACCTTC.

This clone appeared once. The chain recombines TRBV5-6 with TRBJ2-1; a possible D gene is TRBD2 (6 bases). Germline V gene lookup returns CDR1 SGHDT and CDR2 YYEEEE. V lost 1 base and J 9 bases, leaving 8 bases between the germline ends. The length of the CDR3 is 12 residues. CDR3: CASSLLGGEQFF. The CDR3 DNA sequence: TGTGCCAGCAGCTTGTTGGGGGGTGAGCAGTTCTTC.

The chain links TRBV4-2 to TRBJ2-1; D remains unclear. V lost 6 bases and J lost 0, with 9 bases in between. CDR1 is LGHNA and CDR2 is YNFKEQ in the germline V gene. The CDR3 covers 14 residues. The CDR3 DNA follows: TGTGCCAGCAGTTCGGGTTCCTCCTACAATGAGCAGTTCTTC. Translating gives CASSSGSSYNEQFF.

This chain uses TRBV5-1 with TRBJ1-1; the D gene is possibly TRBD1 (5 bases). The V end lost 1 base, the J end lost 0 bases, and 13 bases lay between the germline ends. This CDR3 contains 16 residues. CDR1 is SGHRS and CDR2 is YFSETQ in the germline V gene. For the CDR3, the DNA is TGCGCCAGCAGCTTGTCGGGGGAATCAATGAACACTGAAGCTTTCTTT. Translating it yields CASSLSGESMNTEAFF.

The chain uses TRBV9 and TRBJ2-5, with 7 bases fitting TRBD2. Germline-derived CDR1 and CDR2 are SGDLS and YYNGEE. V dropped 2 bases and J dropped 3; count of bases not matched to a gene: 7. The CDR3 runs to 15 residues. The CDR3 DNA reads TGTGCCAGCAGCGTCTCGGGGACTAAAGAAGAGACCCAGTACTTC. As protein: CASSVSGTKEETQYF.

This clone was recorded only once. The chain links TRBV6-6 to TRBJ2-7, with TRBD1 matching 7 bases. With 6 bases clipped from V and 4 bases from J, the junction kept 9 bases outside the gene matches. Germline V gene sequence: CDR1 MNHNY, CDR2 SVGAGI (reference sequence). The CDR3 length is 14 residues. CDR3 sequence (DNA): TGTGCCAGCAGCTGGGAGACAGGGAGTTACGAGCAGTACTTC. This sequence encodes CASSWETGSYEQYF.

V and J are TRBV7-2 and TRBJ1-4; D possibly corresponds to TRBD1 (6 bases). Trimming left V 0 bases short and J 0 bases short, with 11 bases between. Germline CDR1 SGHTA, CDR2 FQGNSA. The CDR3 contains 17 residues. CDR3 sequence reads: CASSLARTDTTNEKLFF. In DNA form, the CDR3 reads TGTGCCAGCAGCTTAGCCCGGACAGACACAACTAATGAAAAACTGTTTTTT.

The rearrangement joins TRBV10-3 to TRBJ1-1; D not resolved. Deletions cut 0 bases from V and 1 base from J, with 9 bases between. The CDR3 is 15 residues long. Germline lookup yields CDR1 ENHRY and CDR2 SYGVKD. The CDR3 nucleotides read TGTGCCATCAGTGAGTCGAGACAAGCGAACACTGAAGCTTTCTTT. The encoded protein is CAISESRQANTEAFF.

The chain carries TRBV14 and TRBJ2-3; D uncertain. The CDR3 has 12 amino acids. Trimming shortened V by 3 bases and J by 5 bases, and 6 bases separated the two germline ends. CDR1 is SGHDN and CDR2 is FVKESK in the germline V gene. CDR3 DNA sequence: TGTGCCAGCAGCCAGACGGGAGATACGCAGTATTTT. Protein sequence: CASSQTGDTQYF.

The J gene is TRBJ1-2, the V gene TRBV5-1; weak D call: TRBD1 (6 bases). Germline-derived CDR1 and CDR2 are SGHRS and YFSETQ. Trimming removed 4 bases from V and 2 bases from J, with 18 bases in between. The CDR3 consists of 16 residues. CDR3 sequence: CASSHRIETGNYGYTF. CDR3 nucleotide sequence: TGCGCCAGCAGCCACAGAATAGAGACAGGAAACTATGGCTACACCTTC.

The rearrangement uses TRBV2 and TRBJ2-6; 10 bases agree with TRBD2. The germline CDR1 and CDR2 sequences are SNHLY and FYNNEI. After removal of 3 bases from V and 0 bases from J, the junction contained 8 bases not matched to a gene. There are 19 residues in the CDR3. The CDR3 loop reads CASSDLRTSGSSGANVLTF. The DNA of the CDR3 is TGTGCCAGCAGTGATCTCCGGACTAGCGGAAGCTCTGGGGCCAACGTCCTGACTTTC.

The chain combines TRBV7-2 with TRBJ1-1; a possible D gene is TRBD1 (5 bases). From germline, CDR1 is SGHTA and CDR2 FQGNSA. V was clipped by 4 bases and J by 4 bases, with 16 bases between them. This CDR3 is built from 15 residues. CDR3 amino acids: CASSSFGGVSTEAFF. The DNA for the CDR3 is TGTGCCAGCAGCTCCTTCGGGGGGGTTAGCACTGAAGCTTTCTTT.

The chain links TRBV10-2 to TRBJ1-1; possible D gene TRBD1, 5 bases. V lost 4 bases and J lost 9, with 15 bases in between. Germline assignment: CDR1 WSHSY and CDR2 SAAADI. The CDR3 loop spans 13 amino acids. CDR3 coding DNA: TGCGCCAGCAGTGCCCCAGGGATCGCAAAAGCTTTCTTT. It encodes CASSAPGIAKAFF.

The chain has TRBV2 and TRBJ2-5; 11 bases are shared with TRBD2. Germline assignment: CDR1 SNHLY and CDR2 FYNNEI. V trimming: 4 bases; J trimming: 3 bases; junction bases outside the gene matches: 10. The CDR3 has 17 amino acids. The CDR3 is CASSASGGPTLEETQYF. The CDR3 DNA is TGTGCCAGCAGTGCTAGCGGGGGGCCTACCCTGGAAGAGACCCAGTACTTC. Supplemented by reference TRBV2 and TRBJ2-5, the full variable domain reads EPEVTQTPSHQVTQMGQEVILRCVPISNHLYFYWYRQILGQKVEFLVSFYNNEISEKSEIFDDQFSVERPDGSNFTLKIRSTKLEDSAMYFCASSASGGPTLEETQYFGPGTRLLVL.

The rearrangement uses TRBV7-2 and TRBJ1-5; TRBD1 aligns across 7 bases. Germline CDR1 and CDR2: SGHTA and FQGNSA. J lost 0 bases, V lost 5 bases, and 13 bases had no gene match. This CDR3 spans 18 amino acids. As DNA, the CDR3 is TGTGCCAGCAGCCCCGGGGCTAAGACAGGGACTAGCAATCAGCCCCAGCATTTT. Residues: CASSPGAKTGTSNQPQHF.

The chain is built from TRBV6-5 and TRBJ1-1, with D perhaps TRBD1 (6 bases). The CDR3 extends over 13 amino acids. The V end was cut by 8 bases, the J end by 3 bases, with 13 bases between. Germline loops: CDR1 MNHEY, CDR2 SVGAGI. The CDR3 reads CASRGQWDTEAFF. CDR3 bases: TGTGCCAGCCGAGGACAGTGGGACACTGAAGCTTTCTTT.

The CDR3 DNA follows: TGTGCCAGCAGCTCGTCAGCGGGGTCCTACGAGCAGTACTTC. This sequence encodes CASSSSAGSYEQYF. This chain connects TRBV9 to TRBJ2-7; 7 bases map to TRBD2. The junction had 5 bases not matched to a gene; V was cut back by 4 bases and J by 1 base. This CDR3 is 14 amino acids long. Germline assignment: CDR1 SGDLS and CDR2 YYNGEE.

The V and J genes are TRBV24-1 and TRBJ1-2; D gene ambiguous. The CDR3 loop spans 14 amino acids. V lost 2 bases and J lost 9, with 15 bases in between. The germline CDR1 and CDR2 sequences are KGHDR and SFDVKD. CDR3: CATSDYGGSGSYTF. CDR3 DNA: TGTGCCACCAGTGATTATGGAGGTAGCGGGAGCTACACCTTC.